A single T cell receptor beta chain is shown here with its context. Its specific antigen is unknown. One base away there is no much larger clone; base qualities are not given. From a lookup of the germline V gene, CDR1 and CDR2 are SGDLS and YYNGEE. The junction shows trimming of 1 base on V and 6 bases on J, and the gene matches do not reach 4 bases of it. The cysteine opens and the phenylalanine closes a CDR3 of 13 amino acids. The DNA shown is the 39-base CDR3, in frame from base 1. The sample comes from a study of T cell responses to AZD1222 COVID-19 vaccine (TCRdb year 2021). General notes on the study: AZD1222 recipients given second doses at about 4 weeks or at about 12 weeks were pooled, since spike-specific TCR depth and breadth were not found to differ between the two schedules. TCR sequencing covered some 240 trial participants: 207 given two doses of AZD1222 and approximately 26 given two doses of MenACWY control vaccine. Trial participants were enrolled by age into subgroups of 18-55, 56-69 and 70-plus years, and around 140, 26 and 57 TCR-sequenced participants, respectively, were included in these subgroups.

The full study reports these points: Reportedly, almost half of the unique spike-specific TCRs recognized epitopes lying outside the regions that are mutated in the B.1.351 and B.1.1.7 variants. Most participants were white British and females outnumbered males, and the authors suggested that clonal diversity may have been underestimated. CD4 TCRs associated with the vaccine covered the entire spike protein, and the dominant responses were in regions 160-218 and 743-854. After two AZD1222 doses, spike-specific TCR breadth and depth were significantly higher than at day 0 and than in MenACWY recipients. Because no day 14 peak-response samples were available, the repertoires could be characterized only after the peak T cell response. Only six AZD1222 recipients were SARS-CoV-2 seropositive at baseline, limiting conclusions about previously exposed vaccinees. The 56-69-year group was small, and its depth increase did not reach significance, likely because of low power.

The time point label, as the study defines it: baseline before first vaccination. The vaccinee samples were drawn from two UK trials, COV001 and COV002, one of which was a single-blind randomized controlled phase 2/3 trial testing AZD1222 (ChAdOx1 nCoV-19) in healthy adults. For TCRbeta chain sequencing, PBMC samples were collected from trial participants at day 0 and at day 28 after the second dose. The CDR3 regions of human TCRbeta chains were subjected to immunosequencing. The source study handled its data this way. Repertoire TCRs were matched against a reference library of SARS-CoV-2-specific TCRs generated with the MIRA antigen-specificity platform. Breadth meant the fraction of unique TCRs that were SARS-CoV-2-associated, whereas depth meant the fraction of total T cells that were SARS-CoV-2-associated. Using the MIRA data, each spike-specific TCR was assigned both to the spike region to which the TCR was reactive and to a CD4 or CD8 class. Log10-transformed breadth and depth values were compared by one-way ANOVA with Sidak's multiple comparisons tests. TCRdb mirrors the immuneACCESS table, restricted to in-frame sequences. Some clones are absent from its copies; in checked studies, under half trace to an unresolved V gene, and the reason for the others is unknown. V, J and clone size are those of that table, while D and trimming were read from the DNA. Recorded for this sample are over 100,000 clones; approximately 91% of them occurred a single time. The ten largest make up 4.5% of the sample.

The sequencing here drew on peripheral blood, taken on day 0 of AZD1222 vaccination. Recombination linked TRBV9 to TRBJ2-7, with TRBD1 identical over 7 junction bases. This receptor was identified in an adult in good health. CDR3 sequence: CASSVLQGSEQYF. The bases are TGTGCCAGCAGCGTATTACAGGGGAGCGAGCAGTACTTC. With the rest looked up from the reference TRBV9 and TRBJ2-7 genes rather than sequenced, the full variable domain is DSGVTQTPKHLITATGQRVTLRCSPRSGDLSVYWYQQSLDQGLQFLIQYYNGEERAKGNILERFSAQQFPDLHSELNLSSLELGDSALYFCASSVLQGSEQYFGPGTRLTVT.